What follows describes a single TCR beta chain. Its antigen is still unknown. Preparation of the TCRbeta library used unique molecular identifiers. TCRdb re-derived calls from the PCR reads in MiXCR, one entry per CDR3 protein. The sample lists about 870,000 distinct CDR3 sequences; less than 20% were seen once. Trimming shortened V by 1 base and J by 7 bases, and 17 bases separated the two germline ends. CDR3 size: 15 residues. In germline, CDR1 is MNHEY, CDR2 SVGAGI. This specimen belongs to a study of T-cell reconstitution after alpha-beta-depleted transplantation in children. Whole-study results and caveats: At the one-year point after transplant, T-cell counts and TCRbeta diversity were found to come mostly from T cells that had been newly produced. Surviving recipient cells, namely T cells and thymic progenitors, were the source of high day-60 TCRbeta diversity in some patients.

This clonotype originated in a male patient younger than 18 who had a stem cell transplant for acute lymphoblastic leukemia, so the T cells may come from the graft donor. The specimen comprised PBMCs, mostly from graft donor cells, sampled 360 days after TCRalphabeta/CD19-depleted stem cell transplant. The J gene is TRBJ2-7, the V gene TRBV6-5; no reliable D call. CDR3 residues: CASSYFAEVLREQYF. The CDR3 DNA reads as TGTGCCAGCAGTTACTTCGCGGAAGTCCTACGTGAGCAGTACTTC.